The TCR beta chain described here comes from a study of T cell responses to AZD1222 COVID-19 vaccine. Generated by immunoSEQ multiplex PCR, the TCRdb table keeps only in-frame clones and is missing some. Among about 110,000 clones listed, about 90% were seen once. Looked up from germline, CDR1 is SQVTM and CDR2 is ANQGSEA. The CDR3 sequence is 13 residues long. Trimming shortened V by 3 bases and J by 4 bases, and 9 bases separated the two germline ends. J is TRBJ1-4 and V is TRBV29-1, with D unclear. This sample comprised peripheral blood, obtained on day 0 of AZD1222 vaccination. The clonotype originates from an adult in good health. The CDR3 protein is CSVDTGGNEKLFF. DNA for the CDR3: TGCAGCGTTGACACCGGTGGTAATGAAAAACTGTTTTTT.